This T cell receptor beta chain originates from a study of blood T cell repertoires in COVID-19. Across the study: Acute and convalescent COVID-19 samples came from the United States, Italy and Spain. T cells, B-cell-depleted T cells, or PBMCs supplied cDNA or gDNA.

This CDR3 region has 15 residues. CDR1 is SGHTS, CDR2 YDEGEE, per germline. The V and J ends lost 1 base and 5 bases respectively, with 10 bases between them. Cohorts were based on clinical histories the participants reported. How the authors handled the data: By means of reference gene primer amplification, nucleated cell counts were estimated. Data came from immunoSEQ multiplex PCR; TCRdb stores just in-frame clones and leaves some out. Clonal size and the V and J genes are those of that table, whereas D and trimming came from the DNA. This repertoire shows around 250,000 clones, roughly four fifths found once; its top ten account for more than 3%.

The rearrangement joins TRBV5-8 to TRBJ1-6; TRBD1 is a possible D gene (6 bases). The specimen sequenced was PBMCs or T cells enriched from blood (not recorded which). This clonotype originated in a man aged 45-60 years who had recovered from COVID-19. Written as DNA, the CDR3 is TGTGCCAGCAGCTTGCAAGGGGGAAATAATTCACCCCTCCACTTT. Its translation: CASSLQGGNNSPLHF.